This TCR beta chain was obtained from a study of cytomegalovirus exposure and HLA in healthy donors. On this clone: Its antigen is still unknown.

The PCR was carried out with 60 Vbeta primers and 13 Jbeta primers. The protocol was immunoSEQ multiplex PCR, while the TCRdb copy is restricted to in-frame clones and leaves out a portion. The data show about 190,000 clones, with around 90% seen just once and around 1% held by the top ten. Germline-derived CDR1 and CDR2 are SGHNT and YYREEE (reference sequence). The V gene lost 4 bases and the J gene lost 0 bases, with 6 bases spanning the gap. The CDR3 loop spans 13 amino acids. Study outcomes and limitations: Most sequenced TCRs were rare (though some public TCRs occurred in many donors).

The clonotype was recovered from a boy aged 2 to 9 in good health and CMV-seronegative. What was sequenced was PBMCs. This rearrangement joins TRBV5-4 to TRBJ2-3; unclear D gene. In DNA form, the CDR3 reads TGTGCCAGCAGCAGCCTTAGCACAGATACGCAGTATTTT. Protein: CASSSLSTDTQYF.